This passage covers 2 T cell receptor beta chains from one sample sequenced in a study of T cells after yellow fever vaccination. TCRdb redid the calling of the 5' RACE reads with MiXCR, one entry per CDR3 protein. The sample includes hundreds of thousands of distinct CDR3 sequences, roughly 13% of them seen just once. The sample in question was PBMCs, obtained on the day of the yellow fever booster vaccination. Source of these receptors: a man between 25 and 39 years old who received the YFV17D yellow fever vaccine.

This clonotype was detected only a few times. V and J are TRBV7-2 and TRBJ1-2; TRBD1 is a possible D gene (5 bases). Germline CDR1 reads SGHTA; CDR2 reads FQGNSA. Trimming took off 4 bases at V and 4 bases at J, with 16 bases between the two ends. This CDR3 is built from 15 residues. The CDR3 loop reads CASSSGRGEGYGYTF. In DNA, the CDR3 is TGTGCCAGCAGCTCCGGGAGAGGGGAGGGCTATGGCTACACCTTC.

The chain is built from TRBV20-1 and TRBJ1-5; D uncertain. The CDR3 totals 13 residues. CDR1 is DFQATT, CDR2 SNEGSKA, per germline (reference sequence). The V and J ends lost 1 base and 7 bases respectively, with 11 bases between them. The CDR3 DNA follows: TGCAGTGCTAGAGCGGGCGGCACACAGCCCCAGCATTTT. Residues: CSARAGGTQPQHF.